This TCR beta chain appears in the sequencing data of a study of blood T cell repertoires in COVID-19. The wider study: Acute and convalescent COVID-19 specimens originated in the United States, Italy and Spain. T cells, B-cell-depleted T cells, or PBMCs supplied cDNA or gDNA.

Assay used: immunoSEQ multiplex PCR; TCRdb lists only in-frame clones, some missing. The table shows roughly 250,000 clones, with about nine tenths occurring only once. Germline assignment: CDR1 MNHEY and CDR2 SVGAGI. This CDR3 region has 15 residues. Trimming cost V 6 bases and J 1 base; bases outside gene matches: 9. Those enrolled in Seattle joined during active infection and were followed longitudinally afterward. The sample comprised peripheral blood. V usage is TRBV6-5 and J usage is TRBJ2-7; 7 nucleotides line up with TRBD1. The clonotype was recovered from a man younger than 45 with COVID-19, enrolled during active disease. CDR3 in amino acids: CASRPNRGLSYEQYF. The CDR3 DNA reads as TGTGCCAGCAGGCCGAACAGGGGCCTATCCTACGAGCAGTACTTC.